This T cell receptor beta chain was captured by sequencing in a study of blood T cell repertoires in COVID-19. Everyone who took part was about 18 to 90 years old, and they came from fewer than 25 US areas. Only a few counts were recorded for this clone. Sequencing used immunoSEQ multiplex PCR; TCRdb keeps in-frame clones, though not all of them. The table has roughly 360,000 clones, around 83% seen once. The receptor's source is a woman in her forties or fifties who had recovered from COVID-19. Sequencing was done on a sample of PBMCs or T cells enriched from blood (not recorded which).

DNA of the CDR3: TGTGCCAGCAGGGTCACAGTGAACACCGGGGAGCTGTTTTTT. Residues: CASRVTVNTGELFF. The genes are TRBV2 and TRBJ2-2; D gene ambiguous. The CDR3 loop spans 14 amino acids. V was cut by 6 bases and J by 1 base, with 9 bases left in between. Germline V lookup: CDR1 SNHLY, CDR2 FYNNEI.